The source of this T cell receptor (beta chain) is a study of shared clonotypes between healthy human individuals. This clone appeared many times. Per the germline V gene, CDR1 is MDHEN and CDR2 is SYDVKM. The V gene end was trimmed by 6 bases and the J gene end by 5 bases; junction bases not matched to a gene: 10. The CDR3 contains 14 residues. The table came from immunoSEQ multiplex PCR; TCRdb's copy has only in-frame clones and leaves some out. The table includes about 100,000 clones, roughly 70% detected once. The chain has TRBV28 and TRBJ2-7; 7 nucleotides match TRBD1. The receptor was isolated from a woman aged 25-40 years in good health. Specimen: memory CD8+ T cells sorted from blood. Subset noted: CD45RO+ cells pooled with CCR7-negative TemRA cells. CDR3 in amino acids: CASRRKGASNEQYF. The CDR3 DNA is TGTGCCAGCAGAAGAAAGGGGGCGTCCAACGAGCAGTACTTC.